This T cell receptor (beta chain) was sequenced during a study of T cell changes during pregnancy in multiple sclerosis. Profiling relied on immunoSEQ multiplex PCR, and the TCRdb table lists in-frame clones only, not all of them. The table records roughly 57,000 clones, around 92% of them present only once. CDR1 is SGDLS, CDR2 YYNGEE, per germline. V was pared by 0 bases and J by 3 bases, with 3 bases between. The CDR3 is 13 amino acids. This receptor was identified in a female donor with multiple sclerosis, enrolled in a pregnancy study. The sample was CD4+ T cells from peripheral blood mononuclear cells, taken after pregnancy. The rearrangement uses TRBV9 and TRBJ2-2; no reliable D call. The CDR3 DNA reads as TGTGCCAGCAGCGTAGTCGACACCGGGGAGCTGTTTTTT. Protein sequence: CASSVVDTGELFF.